The subject of this entry is one TCR beta chain. Its antigen is not known. PCR involved 60 Vbeta and 13 Jbeta primers. Profiling relied on immunoSEQ multiplex PCR, and the TCRdb table lists in-frame clones only, not all of them. The sample has roughly 130,000 clones, roughly 70% seen once; the top ten hold around 4.7%. CDR1 and CDR2 (germline): SGHTA, FQGTGA. The CDR3 contains 17 residues. Losses at the gene ends were 3 bases for V and 4 bases for J; bases not matched to a gene: 7. The source of the sample is a study of cytomegalovirus exposure and HLA in healthy donors. Study-wide points: Earlier analysis found most TCR beta V segments productive about 87% or about 30% of the time. Roughly uniform depth of sequencing across donors was assumed in presence/absence analyses.

The source material was PBMCs. This TCR derives from a man younger than 30 in good health and CMV-seropositive. This chain links TRBV7-3 with TRBJ2-2; 11 bases fit TRBD1. The CDR3 loop is CASSLTPGTGGTGELFF. The CDR3 bases are TGTGCCAGCAGCTTGACCCCCGGGACAGGGGGCACCGGGGAGCTGTTTTTT.